The 25 T cell receptor beta chains listed next were all sequenced from one sample in a study of post-analysis software for immune sequencing data. Study conclusions and caveats: There were a handful of TRBV segments more frequent in patients than controls, and TRBV5-6, TRBV5-1 and TRBV20-1 were among them.

Included in the TCR beta cDNA libraries were unique molecular identifiers. TCRdb ran MiXCR on the PCR reads and lists one entry per CDR3 protein. The data hold 350,000 to 500,000 distinct CDR3 sequences, with over 30% observed a single time. Their cognate antigens are unknown. The sequencing sample was made of blood. The source of these receptors is a girl aged 2-9 years with multiple sclerosis.

The V call is TRBV7-8, the J call TRBJ2-5, with no clear D. Trimming stripped 5 bases from V and 3 bases from J, with 16 bases between. The CDR3 is 15 amino acids. The V gene's germline CDR1 is SGHVS and CDR2 FQNEAQ. Here the CDR3 DNA reads TGTGCCAGCAGCCGGCTGGGTGACCGTGAAGAGACCCAGTACTTC. Translation: CASSRLGDREETQYF. Together with reference TRBV7-8 and TRBJ2-5, the CDR3 gives the full variable domain: GAGVSQSPRYKVAKRGQDVALRCDPISGHVSLFWYQQALGQGPEFLTYFQNEAQLDKSGLPSDRFFAERPEGSVSTLKIQRTQQEDSAVYLCASSRLGDREETQYFGPGTRLLVL.

The chain couples TRBV10-3 to TRBJ1-4; 7 bases map to TRBD1. V dropped 5 bases and J dropped 7; count of bases not matched to a gene: 10. Looked up from germline, CDR1 is ENHRY and CDR2 is SYGVKD. This CDR3 has 15 residues. The CDR3 protein is CAISSGRQGGEKLFF. CDR3 in DNA: TGTGCCATCAGTTCCGGACGACAGGGTGGTGAAAAACTGTTTTTT.

This clonotype was seen only a few times. The chain couples TRBV27 to TRBJ2-7, with 10 positions matching TRBD1. Trimming cost V 5 bases and J 2 bases; bases outside gene matches: 6. Germline assignment: CDR1 MNHEY and CDR2 SMNVEV (reference sequence). This CDR3 is 15 amino acids long. The CDR3 DNA follows: TGTGCCAGCAGTGGCAGCGGGACAGGGGCCTACGAGCAGTACTTC. Protein sequence: CASSGSGTGAYEQYF.

In its sample, this clonotype was seen once. J is TRBJ1-6 and V is TRBV12-3 or TRBV12-4, with 7 bases matching TRBD1. This CDR3 is built from 15 residues. The ends lost 5 bases at V and 10 bases at J; junction bases unmatched: 11. The CDR3 region is CASSSYQGVSSPLHF. The CDR3 nucleotides read TGTGCCAGCAGTAGTTATCAGGGGGTCTCGTCACCCCTCCACTTT.

The chain uses TRBV20-1 and TRBJ1-2, with D perhaps TRBD1 (5 bases). From germline, CDR1 is DFQATT and CDR2 SNEGSKA (reference sequence). This CDR3 has 15 amino acids. The V end was cut by 0 bases, the J end by 5 bases, with 16 bases between. As DNA, the CDR3 is TGCAGTGCTAGAGATATTCAGGGCAGGGCGTATGGCTACACCTTC. Translating it yields CSARDIQGRAYGYTF.

The chain carries TRBV27 and TRBJ1-2, with D unclear. Germline V gene data show CDR1 as MNHEY and CDR2 as SMNVEV (reference sequence). Trimming removed 0 bases from V and 5 bases from J, with 16 bases in between. This CDR3 spans 16 amino acids. CDR3 sequence reads: CASSLSPGTDSYGYTF. The CDR3 region has the DNA TGTGCCAGCAGTTTATCTCCGGGTACCGATAGTTATGGCTACACCTTC.

This clonotype was counted between two and nine times. The V gene is TRBV12-3 or TRBV12-4, the J gene TRBJ2-7; either TRBD1 or TRBD2 may supply D (5 bases each). This CDR3 spans 16 amino acids. The V and J ends lost 3 bases and 0 bases respectively, with 15 bases between them. The CDR3 nucleotides read TGTGCCAGCAGTTTTAAGTTTCGGGACGGCTCCTACGAGCAGTACTTC. Amino acids: CASSFKFRDGSYEQYF.

This chain connects TRBV10-3 to TRBJ2-7; weak D call: TRBD1 (5 bases). The V end was cut by 8 bases, the J end by 1 base, with 9 bases between. The CDR3 is 12 amino acids. Germline values: CDR1 ENHRY, CDR2 SYGVKD. The CDR3 region is CAIGAGSYEQYF. The CDR3 bases are TGTGCCATCGGGGCAGGGTCCTACGAGCAGTACTTC.

For the CDR3, the DNA is TGCGCCAGCAGCTTGTCAAGCATGGGGTACAATGAGCAGTTCTTC. Translation gives CASSLSSMGYNEQFF. The chain has TRBV5-1 and TRBJ2-1; D is uncertain. Trimming pared 1 base from V and 4 bases from J, leaving 12 bases between. The germline V gene has CDR1 SGHRS and CDR2 YFSETQ. This CDR3 contains 15 residues.

The chain combines TRBV15 with TRBJ2-1; 7 nucleotides align to TRBD2. Per the germline V gene, CDR1 is LNHNV and CDR2 is YYDKDF (reference sequence). This CDR3 spans 17 amino acids. Losses at the gene ends were 3 bases for V and 4 bases for J; bases not matched to a gene: 12. CDR3 loop: CATSSEVGGSLYNEQFF. The CDR3 DNA reads as TGTGCCACCAGCAGCGAGGTGGGGGGGAGCCTATACAATGAGCAGTTCTTC.

The rearrangement joins TRBV29-1 to TRBJ1-1; D is ambiguous. Trimming removed 4 bases at V and 0 bases at J, with 9 bases between. Germline V gene lookup returns CDR1 SQVTM and CDR2 ANQGSEA. CDR3 size: 13 residues. This CDR3 is CSVVRPMNTEAFF. CDR3 DNA sequence: TGCAGCGTTGTTCGACCCATGAACACTGAAGCTTTCTTT.

This clonotype was found a few times. The V call is TRBV6-5, the J call TRBJ1-5; 7 positions match TRBD1. J lost 6 bases, V lost 6 bases, and 2 bases had no gene match. Germline V gene data show CDR1 as MNHEY and CDR2 as SVGAGI. This CDR3 contains 12 residues. As DNA, the CDR3 is TGTGCCAGCAGGTCAGGGGGTCAGCCCCAGCATTTT. Translated, it gives CASRSGGQPQHF.

This chain joins TRBV7-2 and TRBJ2-5; 7 bases map to TRBD2. CDR3 length: 17 amino acids. The germline CDR1 and CDR2 sequences are SGHTA and FQGNSA. Germline trimming cut 4 bases from V and 0 bases from J; bases unmatched to any gene: 11. The CDR3 DNA reads TGTGCCAGCAGCTATCTTAGGATGCGGGGGTACCAAGAGACCCAGTACTTC. The encoded protein is CASSYLRMRGYQETQYF.

This sequence joins TRBV6-5 and TRBJ2-5; 9 nucleotides line up with TRBD1. The DNA end is more similar to TRBJ2-7, so the J call may be wrong. The CDR3 extends over 16 amino acids. Germline V gene data show CDR1 as MNHEY and CDR2 as SVGAGI. CDR3 region: CASSYSTGTGFHEQYF. CDR3 in DNA: TGTGCCAGCAGTTACTCTACCGGGACAGGGTTCCACGAGCAGTACTTC.

Points on this clonotype: A much larger clone differs from this one at a single base, so this may be a read error. The V gene is TRBV5-1, the J gene TRBJ2-1; 7 nucleotides align to TRBD2. CDR1 SGHRS and CDR2 YFSETQ come from the germline V gene. The CDR3 is made up of 16 amino acids. Losses at the gene ends were 7 bases for V and 2 bases for J; bases not matched to a gene: 12. The CDR3 DNA follows: TGCGCCAGCTGTATGGGCACTAGCGCCACCTACAATGAGCAGTTCTTC. It translates to CASCMGTSATYNEQFF.

This clonotype was counted only a few times. The chain has TRBV25-1 and TRBJ1-2; D is unresolved. Germline CDR1 reads MGHDK; CDR2 reads SYGVNS. The CDR3 consists of 14 residues. V lost 3 bases, J lost 5 bases, and 13 bases lay in between. As DNA, the CDR3 is TGTGCCAGCAGTGATCGCTATATCGGGTATGGCTACACCTTC. Its protein product is CASSDRYIGYGYTF.

This clonotype was found a few times. CDR3: CASSRTGTSVYEQYF. Here the CDR3 DNA reads TGCGCCAGCAGTCGCACCGGGACTAGCGTCTACGAGCAGTACTTC. The chain links TRBV5-1 to TRBJ2-7; TRBD2 agrees at 10 bases. Germline CDR1 is SGHRS and CDR2 is YFSETQ. The CDR3 runs to 15 residues. With 5 bases clipped from V and 3 bases from J, the junction kept 8 bases outside the gene matches. The full variable domain, in which reference TRBV5-1 and TRBJ2-7 provide the parts outside the CDR3, is KAGVTQTPRYLIKTRGQQVTLSCSPISGHRSVSWYQQTPGQGLQFLFEYFSETQRNKGNFPGRFSGRQFSNSRSEMNVSTLELGDSALYLCASSRTGTSVYEQYFGPGTRLTVT.

In this sample, this clonotype turned up a few times. The chain combines TRBV12-5 with TRBJ2-7; the D gene is possibly TRBD1 (5 bases). The germline gives CDR1 LGHNT, CDR2 FRNRAP. Trimming pared 6 bases from V and 5 bases from J, leaving 20 bases between. This CDR3 comprises 15 residues. As DNA, the CDR3 is TGTGCTAGTGGAATCCTTATGCAGGGTAACAACGAGCAGTACTTC. Its translation: CASGILMQGNNEQYF.

This clonotype was recorded a few times. The rearrangement links TRBV6-1 to TRBJ2-5; 8 bases line up with TRBD1. Germline values: CDR1 MNHNS, CDR2 SASEGT. The CDR3 spans 17 residues. With 3 bases clipped from V and 5 bases from J, the junction kept 14 bases outside the gene matches. This CDR3 is CASSDGDRTGSAETQYF. The DNA for the CDR3 is TGTGCCAGCAGTGACGGCGACAGGACAGGGAGCGCGGAGACCCAGTACTTC.

This clonotype has just a few counts. V gene TRBV6-6 combines with J gene TRBJ1-2; D call uncertain. CDR1 is MNHNY and CDR2 is SVGAGI in the germline V gene (reference sequence). V lost 6 bases to trimming and J lost 5 bases, with 10 bases between them. The CDR3 runs to 12 residues. The CDR3 coding sequence is TGTGCCAGCAGCTCCAGGCGTTATGGCTACACCTTC. Encoded protein: CASSSRRYGYTF.

This clonotype came up a few times. The chain is built from TRBV6-2 or TRBV6-3 and TRBJ2-1, with D possibly matching TRBD2 (6 bases). The CDR3 is 13 residues long. Germline values: CDR1 MNHEY, CDR2 SVGEGT. The germline V and J ends were trimmed by 6 bases and 8 bases, with 14 bases remaining between them. CDR3 DNA sequence: TGTGCCAGCAGCTTGAGCGGGCCCTATGAGCAGTTCTTC. Encoded protein: CASSLSGPYEQFF.

This sequence joins TRBV7-2 and TRBJ1-1; 8 nucleotides line up with TRBD1. From germline, CDR1 is SGHTA and CDR2 FQGNSA. The J segment lost 5 bases and the V segment lost 4 bases, leaving 12 bases of the junction unmatched. The CDR3 is 16 amino acids. The CDR3 is CASSSQGGGVGTEAFF. The CDR3 bases are TGTGCCAGCAGCTCACAGGGGGGTGGGGTTGGGACTGAAGCTTTCTTT.

V is TRBV15 and J is TRBJ2-1, with D uncertain. This CDR3 is built from 14 residues. V gave up 0 bases and J gave up 6 bases, with 9 bases separating them. Germline-derived CDR1 and CDR2 are LNHNV and YYDKDF (reference sequence). In DNA, the CDR3 is TGTGCCACCAGCAGAGATCCGGCGGCCAATGAGCAGTTCTTC. It is translated as CATSRDPAANEQFF.

This clonotype was counted once. A much larger clone lies a single base off, so this may be a read error. V is TRBV9 and J is TRBJ2-5; 8 bases line up with TRBD1. V lost 4 bases, J lost 4 bases, and 6 bases stayed unmatched. CDR3 length: 14 amino acids. In germline, CDR1 is SGDLS, CDR2 YYNGEE. Here the CDR3 reads CASSFGQGLETQYF. CDR3 nucleotides: TGTGCCAGCAGCTTTGGACAGGGACTAGAGACCCAGTACTTC.

This clonotype was seen a few times. The V call is TRBV7-9, the J call TRBJ1-1, with 7 bases identical to TRBD1. This CDR3 is built from 14 residues. Per germline, CDR1 SEHNR and CDR2 FQNEAQ (reference sequence). Unmatched junction bases numbered 4, after V lost 5 bases and J lost 1 base. CDR3 bases: TGTGCCAGCAGCCTCCGGACAGGGAACACTGAAGCTTTCTTT. Its protein product is CASSLRTGNTEAFF.